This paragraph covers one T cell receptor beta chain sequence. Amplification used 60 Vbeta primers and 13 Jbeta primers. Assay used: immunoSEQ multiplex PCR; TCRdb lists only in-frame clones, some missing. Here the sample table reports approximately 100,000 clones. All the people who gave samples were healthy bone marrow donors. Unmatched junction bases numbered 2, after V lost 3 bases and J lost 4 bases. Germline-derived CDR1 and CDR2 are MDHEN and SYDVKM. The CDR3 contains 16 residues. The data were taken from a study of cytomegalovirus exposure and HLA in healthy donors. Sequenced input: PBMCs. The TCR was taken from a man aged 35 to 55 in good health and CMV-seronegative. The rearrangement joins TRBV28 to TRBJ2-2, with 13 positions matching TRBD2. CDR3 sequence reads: CASSFTSGRATGELFF. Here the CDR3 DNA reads TGTGCCAGCAGTTTTACTAGCGGGAGGGCCACCGGGGAGCTGTTTTTT.